These T cell receptor beta chains were read from a single sample in a study of control samples from healthy donors and cancer patients. TCRdb's table, derived via immunoSEQ multiplex PCR, lists solely in-frame clones and lacks some. The repertoire holds some 70,000 clones, with approximately 80% as singletons. Sequencing was done on a sample of PBMCs. The receptors were sampled from a woman between 45 and 60 years old with lung cancer. CDR3s include the opening cysteine and the closing phenylalanine or tryptophan. A D gene is named only where the DNA matches it firmly. Part of the rows lack a size; the others show once, few, many or a class for expanded clones.

v_gene: TRBV29-1
d_gene: NA
j_gene: TRBJ2-6
abundance: NA
CDR3aa: CSVEEGGYGANVLTF
CDR3nt: TGCAGCGTTGAAGAGGGGGGATATGGGGCCAACGTCCTGACTTTC

v_gene: TRBV12-5
d_gene: NA
j_gene: TRBJ2-7
abundance: medium-sized
CDR3aa: CASGYGPEQYF
CDR3nt: TGTGCTAGTGGTTACGGGCCCGAGCAGTACTTC

v_gene: TRBV4-3
d_gene: TRBD1
j_gene: TRBJ1-1
abundance: few
CDR3aa: CASSQDRGPNTEAFF
CDR3nt: TGCGCCAGCAGCCAGGACAGGGGCCCGAACACTGAAGCTTTCTTT

v_gene: TRBV6-2/TRBV6-3
d_gene: NA
j_gene: TRBJ1-4
abundance: NA
CDR3aa: CASGSLDEKLFF
CDR3nt: TGTGCCAGCGGTTCTCTGGACGAAAAACTGTTTTTT

v_gene: TRBV7-2
d_gene: NA
j_gene: TRBJ2-3
abundance: NA
CDR3aa: CASSLGSTDTQYF
CDR3nt: TGTGCCAGCAGCTTGGGGTCGACAGATACGCAGTATTTT

v_gene: TRBV6-5
d_gene: TRBD1
j_gene: TRBJ2-5
abundance: NA
CDR3aa: CASSPGQGQETQYF
CDR3nt: TGTGCCAGCAGTCCAGGACAGGGACAAGAGACCCAGTACTTC

v_gene: TRBV6-6
d_gene: TRBD2
j_gene: TRBJ2-2
abundance: NA
CDR3aa: CASSYLGGDTGELFF
CDR3nt: TGTGCCAGCAGTTACCTTGGGGGGGACACCGGGGAGCTGTTTTTT

v_gene: TRBV6-5
d_gene: TRBD1
j_gene: TRBJ1-1
abundance: NA
CDR3aa: CASSKGQMNTEAFF
CDR3nt: TGTGCCAGCAGCAAGGGACAGATGAACACTGAAGCTTTCTTT

v_gene: TRBV6-4
d_gene: NA
j_gene: TRBJ1-5
abundance: once
CDR3aa: CARRVEGDQPQHF
CDR3nt: TGTGCCAGAAGGGTCGAGGGGGATCAGCCCCAGCATTTT

v_gene: TRBV10-2
d_gene: TRBD2
j_gene: TRBJ2-1
abundance: few
CDR3aa: CASRTSGGAYNEQFF
CDR3nt: TGCGCCAGTAGGACTAGCGGGGGGGCCTACAATGAGCAGTTCTTC

v_gene: TRBV6-4
d_gene: NA
j_gene: TRBJ1-2
abundance: NA
CDR3aa: CASSDSRSANHGYTF
CDR3nt: TGTGCCAGCAGTGACTCAAGGTCGGCCAACCATGGCTACACCTTC

v_gene: TRBV30
d_gene: NA
j_gene: TRBJ1-1
abundance: NA
CDR3aa: CAWSGRGIMNTEAFF
CDR3nt: TGTGCCTGGAGTGGCCGGGGAATTATGAACACTGAAGCTTTCTTT

v_gene: TRBV18
d_gene: NA
j_gene: TRBJ1-5
abundance: once
CDR3aa: CASSQGHLDQPQHF
CDR3nt: TGTGCCAGCTCACAGGGACACCTGGACCAGCCCCAGCATTTT

v_gene: TRBV5-8
d_gene: NA
j_gene: TRBJ2-7
abundance: once
CDR3aa: CASSRDYEQYF
CDR3nt: TGTGCCAGCAGTCGGGACTACGAGCAGTACTTC

v_gene: TRBV30
d_gene: NA
j_gene: TRBJ1-1
abundance: NA
CDR3aa: CAWERATEAFF
CDR3nt: TGTGCCTGGGAAAGGGCTACTGAAGCTTTCTTT

v_gene: TRBV2
d_gene: TRBD1
j_gene: TRBJ1-1
abundance: NA
CDR3aa: CASRPRTGVDTEAFF
CDR3nt: TGTGCCAGCAGGCCGAGGACAGGGGTAGACACTGAAGCTTTCTTT

v_gene: TRBV27
d_gene: NA
j_gene: TRBJ1-4
abundance: once
CDR3aa: CASSRIGSEKLFF
CDR3nt: TGTGCCAGCAGCCGAATTGGGTCTGAAAAACTGTTTTTT

v_gene: TRBV12-3/TRBV12-4
d_gene: TRBD1
j_gene: TRBJ1-4
abundance: NA
CDR3aa: CASSPQGAEKLFF
CDR3nt: TGTGCCAGCAGCCCACAGGGGGCAGAAAAACTGTTTTTT

v_gene: TRBV28
d_gene: TRBD1
j_gene: TRBJ1-6
abundance: once
CDR3aa: CASSVTGNNSPLHF
CDR3nt: TGTGCCAGCAGCGTGACAGGGAATAATTCACCCCTCCACTTT

v_gene: TRBV4-2
d_gene: NA
j_gene: TRBJ1-1
abundance: once
CDR3aa: CASSQDRIAASAFF
CDR3nt: TGTGCCAGCAGCCAAGATCGAATCGCGGCCTCAGCTTTCTTT

v_gene: TRBV12-3/TRBV12-4
d_gene: NA
j_gene: TRBJ1-2
abundance: NA
CDR3aa: CASSTGIRYGYTF
CDR3nt: TGTGCCAGCAGCACCGGGATTCGCTATGGCTACACCTTC

v_gene: TRBV6-5
d_gene: NA
j_gene: TRBJ1-5
abundance: NA
CDR3aa: CASNQGGGQPQHF
CDR3nt: TGTGCCAGCAACCAGGGTGGCGGTCAGCCCCAGCATTTT

v_gene: TRBV13
d_gene: NA
j_gene: TRBJ1-2
abundance: NA
CDR3aa: CASSLQQGLGYTF
CDR3nt: TGTGCCAGCAGCTTACAGCAGGGGTTGGGCTACACCTTC

v_gene: TRBV5-1
d_gene: TRBD1
j_gene: TRBJ2-3
abundance: NA
CDR3aa: CASSIRQGTDTQYF
CDR3nt: TGCGCCAGCAGCATAAGACAGGGAACAGATACGCAGTATTTT

v_gene: TRBV6-5
d_gene: NA
j_gene: TRBJ1-5
abundance: NA
CDR3aa: CASSYSLGNQPQHF
CDR3nt: TGTGCCAGCAGTTACTCATTGGGGAATCAGCCCCAGCATTTT

v_gene: TRBV10-3
d_gene: NA
j_gene: TRBJ2-2
abundance: NA
CDR3aa: CATLGPGAATGELFF
CDR3nt: TGTGCCACCCTGGGGCCAGGCGCGGCCACCGGGGAGCTGTTTTTT

v_gene: TRBV30
d_gene: NA
j_gene: TRBJ1-2
abundance: NA
CDR3aa: CAWGGLGGYTF
CDR3nt: TGTGCCTGGGGGGGGCTGGGGGGCTACACCTTC

v_gene: TRBV28
d_gene: NA
j_gene: TRBJ2-7
abundance: NA
CDR3aa: CASSLSSMGRYEQYF
CDR3nt: TGTGCCAGCAGTTTAAGCTCAATGGGGCGATACGAGCAGTACTTC

v_gene: TRBV5-5
d_gene: NA
j_gene: TRBJ1-1
abundance: NA
CDR3aa: CASSPGGMGTEAFF
CDR3nt: TGTGCCAGCAGCCCCGGCGGAATGGGTACTGAAGCTTTCTTT

v_gene: TRBV5-4
d_gene: NA
j_gene: TRBJ2-7
abundance: NA
CDR3aa: CASSLVGSHEQYF
CDR3nt: TGTGCCAGCAGCTTGGTAGGAAGCCACGAGCAGTACTTC

v_gene: TRBV4-3
d_gene: NA
j_gene: TRBJ1-3
abundance: NA
CDR3aa: CASSQSHAVSSGNTIYF
CDR3nt: TGCGCCAGCAGCCAATCCCATGCGGTGTCCTCTGGAAACACCATATATTTT

v_gene: TRBV27
d_gene: NA
j_gene: TRBJ2-7
abundance: NA
CDR3aa: CASRRGSFTYEQYF
CDR3nt: TGTGCCAGCAGGAGGGGGTCATTCACCTACGAGCAGTACTTC

v_gene: TRBV19
d_gene: NA
j_gene: TRBJ1-2
abundance: NA
CDR3aa: CASSIPDTLYGYTF
CDR3nt: TGTGCCAGTAGTATTCCGGACACCCTTTATGGCTACACCTTC

v_gene: TRBV25-1
d_gene: NA
j_gene: TRBJ1-3
abundance: once
CDR3aa: CASSEYGGSGNTIYF
CDR3nt: TGTGCCAGCAGTGAATATGGGGGTTCTGGAAACACCATATATTTT

v_gene: TRBV3-1/TRBV3-2
d_gene: NA
j_gene: TRBJ2-7
abundance: NA
CDR3aa: CASSYNVAGQGYEQYF
CDR3nt: TGTGCCAGCAGCTACAACGTAGCGGGACAGGGCTACGAGCAGTACTTC

v_gene: TRBV29-1
d_gene: NA
j_gene: TRBJ2-1
abundance: NA
CDR3aa: CSVDRERGFSYNEQFF
CDR3nt: TGCAGCGTTGATAGGGAACGGGGATTCTCCTACAATGAGCAGTTCTTC

v_gene: TRBV7-9
d_gene: NA
j_gene: TRBJ1-1
abundance: NA
CDR3aa: CASSLGIVGENTEAFF
CDR3nt: TGTGCCAGCAGCTTAGGTATAGTCGGAGAGAACACTGAAGCTTTCTTT

v_gene: TRBV7-9
d_gene: NA
j_gene: TRBJ1-1
abundance: NA
CDR3aa: CASSFVQGYTEAFF
CDR3nt: TGTGCCAGCAGCTTCGTTCAGGGGTACACTGAAGCTTTCTTT

v_gene: TRBV29-1
d_gene: NA
j_gene: TRBJ1-1
abundance: NA
CDR3aa: CSAGGGNTEAFF
CDR3nt: TGCAGCGCTGGGGGGGGCAACACTGAAGCTTTCTTT

v_gene: TRBV7-2
d_gene: NA
j_gene: TRBJ1-6
abundance: NA
CDR3aa: CASSLVWPDNSPLHF
CDR3nt: TGTGCCAGCAGCTTAGTGTGGCCCGATAATTCACCCCTCCACTTT

v_gene: TRBV5-4
d_gene: NA
j_gene: TRBJ1-2
abundance: NA
CDR3aa: CASSTDPAANYGYTF
CDR3nt: TGTGCCAGCAGCACCGATCCCGCTGCTAACTATGGCTACACCTTC

v_gene: TRBV7-2
d_gene: TRBD1
j_gene: TRBJ2-7
abundance: NA
CDR3aa: CASSSLPGQGSEQYF
CDR3nt: TGTGCCAGCAGCTCGTTGCCGGGACAGGGGAGCGAGCAGTACTTC

v_gene: TRBV7-3
d_gene: NA
j_gene: TRBJ2-3
abundance: NA
CDR3aa: CASSLGQVGDTQYF
CDR3nt: TGTGCCAGCAGCTTAGGGCAGGTAGGAGATACGCAGTATTTT

v_gene: TRBV5-1
d_gene: TRBD1
j_gene: TRBJ2-3
abundance: NA
CDR3aa: CASSLAAGGVTDTQYF
CDR3nt: TGCGCCAGCAGCTTGGCGGCAGGGGGAGTCACAGATACGCAGTATTTT

v_gene: TRBV2
d_gene: NA
j_gene: TRBJ1-1
abundance: NA
CDR3aa: CASQAGYANTEAFF
CDR3nt: TGTGCCAGCCAAGCAGGGTATGCGAACACTGAAGCTTTCTTT

v_gene: TRBV5-4
d_gene: NA
j_gene: TRBJ2-1
abundance: few
CDR3aa: CASSLGGSSYNEQFF
CDR3nt: TGTGCCAGCAGCTTAGGAGGTAGCTCCTACAATGAGCAGTTCTTC

v_gene: TRBV20-1
d_gene: NA
j_gene: TRBJ1-2
abundance: NA
CDR3aa: CSASSMGGHYGYTF
CDR3nt: TGCAGTGCTAGTTCGATGGGGGGGCACTATGGCTACACCTTC

v_gene: TRBV27
d_gene: TRBD2
j_gene: TRBJ2-7
abundance: NA
CDR3aa: CASSLKRGAYYEQYF
CDR3nt: TGTGCCAGCAGTTTAAAGCGGGGGGCCTACTACGAGCAGTACTTC

v_gene: TRBV19
d_gene: NA
j_gene: TRBJ2-7
abundance: NA
CDR3aa: CASSLEIRSEQYF
CDR3nt: TGTGCCAGTAGTCTGGAGATTCGTAGCGAGCAGTACTTC

v_gene: TRBV9
d_gene: NA
j_gene: TRBJ1-5
abundance: few
CDR3aa: CASSEGESSNQPQHF
CDR3nt: TGTGCCAGCAGCGAGGGGGAATCTAGCAATCAGCCCCAGCATTTT

v_gene: TRBV5-4
d_gene: NA
j_gene: TRBJ2-7
abundance: NA
CDR3aa: CASSFRGYGEQYF
CDR3nt: TGTGCCAGCAGCTTTAGAGGCTACGGCGAGCAGTACTTC

v_gene: TRBV7-2
d_gene: NA
j_gene: TRBJ2-7
abundance: NA
CDR3aa: CASNINWGAYEQYF
CDR3nt: TGTGCCAGCAACATAAACTGGGGGGCCTACGAGCAGTACTTC

v_gene: TRBV4-3
d_gene: NA
j_gene: TRBJ2-7
abundance: NA
CDR3aa: CASSQETGYDEQYF
CDR3nt: TGCGCCAGCAGCCAAGAAACAGGGTACGACGAGCAGTACTTC

v_gene: TRBV9
d_gene: NA
j_gene: TRBJ2-3
abundance: NA
CDR3aa: CASSAPLATGAPDTQYF
CDR3nt: TGTGCCAGCAGCGCCCCACTAGCTACGGGGGCCCCAGATACGCAGTATTTT

v_gene: TRBV18
d_gene: NA
j_gene: TRBJ1-2
abundance: once
CDR3aa: CASSPTPGYGYTF
CDR3nt: TGTGCCAGCTCTCCAACCCCGGGGTATGGCTACACCTTC

v_gene: TRBV18
d_gene: NA
j_gene: TRBJ1-1
abundance: NA
CDR3aa: CASSPNTGEAFF
CDR3nt: TGTGCCAGCTCCCCGAACACCGGTGAAGCTTTCTTT

v_gene: TRBV27
d_gene: NA
j_gene: TRBJ1-1
abundance: NA
CDR3aa: CASSLLAGLTEAFF
CDR3nt: TGTGCCAGCAGTTTATTGGCGGGGCTCACTGAAGCTTTCTTT